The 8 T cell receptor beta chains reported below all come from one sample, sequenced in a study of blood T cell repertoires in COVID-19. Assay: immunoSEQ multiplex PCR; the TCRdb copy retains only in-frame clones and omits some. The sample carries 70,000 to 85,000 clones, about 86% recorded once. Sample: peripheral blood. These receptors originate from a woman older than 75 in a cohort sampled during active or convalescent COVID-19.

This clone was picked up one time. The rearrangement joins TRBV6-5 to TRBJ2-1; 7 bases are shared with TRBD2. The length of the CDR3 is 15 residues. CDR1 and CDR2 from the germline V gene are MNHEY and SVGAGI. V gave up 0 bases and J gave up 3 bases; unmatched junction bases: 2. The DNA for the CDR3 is TGTGCCAGCAGTTACTCTAGCGGGTTCTACAATGAGCAGTTCTTC. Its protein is CASSYSSGFYNEQFF.

CDR3 in amino acids: CASSRTQTYEQYV. The CDR3 DNA sequence: TGTGCCAGCTCACGGACACAGACCTACGAGCAGTACGTC. The chain joins TRBV18 to TRBJ2-7; TRBD1 might be the D (5 bases). The length of the CDR3 is 13 residues. V lost 4 bases and J 2 bases, leaving 9 bases between the germline ends. Germline V gives CDR1 KGHSH, CDR2 LQKENI.

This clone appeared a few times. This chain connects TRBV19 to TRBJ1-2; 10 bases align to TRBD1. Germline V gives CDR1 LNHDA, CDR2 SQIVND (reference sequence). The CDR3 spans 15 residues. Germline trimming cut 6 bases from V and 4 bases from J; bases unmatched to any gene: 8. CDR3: CASRAGQGMSYGYTF. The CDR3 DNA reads TGTGCCAGTAGGGCGGGACAGGGGATGAGCTATGGCTACACCTTC.

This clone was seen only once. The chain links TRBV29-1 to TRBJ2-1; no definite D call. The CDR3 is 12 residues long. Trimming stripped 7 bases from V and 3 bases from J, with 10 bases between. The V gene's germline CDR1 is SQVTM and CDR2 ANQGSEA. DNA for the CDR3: TGCAGCGCTGCCGACTTCTACAATGAGCAGTTCTTC. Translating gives CSAADFYNEQFF.

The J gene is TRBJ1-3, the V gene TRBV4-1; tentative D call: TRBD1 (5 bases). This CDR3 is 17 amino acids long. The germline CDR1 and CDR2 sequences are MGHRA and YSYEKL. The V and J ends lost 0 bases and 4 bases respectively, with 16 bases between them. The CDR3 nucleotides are TGCGCCAGCAGCCAAGATCAGGGCATGTCCACGGGAAACACCATATATTTT. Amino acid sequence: CASSQDQGMSTGNTIYF.

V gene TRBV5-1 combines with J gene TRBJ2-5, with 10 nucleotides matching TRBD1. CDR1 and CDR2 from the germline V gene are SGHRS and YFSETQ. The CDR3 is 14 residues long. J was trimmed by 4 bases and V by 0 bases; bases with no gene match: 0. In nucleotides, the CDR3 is TGCGCCAGCAGCTTGGGGGACAGGGGAGAGACCCAGTACTTC. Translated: CASSLGDRGETQYF.

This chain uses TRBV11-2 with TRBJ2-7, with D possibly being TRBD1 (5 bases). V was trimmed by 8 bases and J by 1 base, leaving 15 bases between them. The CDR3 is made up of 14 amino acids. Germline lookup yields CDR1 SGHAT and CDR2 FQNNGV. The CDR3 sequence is CASPSNRQSYEQYV. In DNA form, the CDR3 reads TGTGCCAGCCCTTCAAATCGACAGTCCTACGAGCAGTACGTC.

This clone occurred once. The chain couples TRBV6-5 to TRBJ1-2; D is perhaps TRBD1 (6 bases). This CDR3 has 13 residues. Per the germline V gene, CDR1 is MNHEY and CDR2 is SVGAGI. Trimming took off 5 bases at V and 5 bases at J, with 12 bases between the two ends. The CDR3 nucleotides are TGTGCCAGCAGTCCAGGGGCCGGGTATGGCTACACCTTC. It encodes CASSPGAGYGYTF.